This T cell receptor beta chain emerged from a study of cytomegalovirus exposure and HLA in healthy donors. Per germline, CDR1 SNHLY and CDR2 FYNNEI. V lost 10 bases to trimming and J lost 6 bases, with 19 bases between them. The length of the CDR3 is 14 residues. Sequencing was performed with immunoSEQ multiplex PCR; in TCRdb, only in-frame clones are kept and a portion is missing. Here the sample spans 70,000 to 80,000 clones, 85% to 95% being singletons. V is TRBV2 and J is TRBJ1-5; possible D gene TRBD1, 6 bases. Input material: PBMCs. The TCR originated in a woman between 18 and 29 years old in good health and CMV-seropositive. Here the CDR3 reads CATQGGGVAQPQHF. CDR3 nucleotides: TGTGCCACCCAAGGGGGAGGGGTGGCTCAGCCCCAGCATTTT.